This T cell receptor beta chain comes out of a study of metastatic and nonmetastatic thyroid tumors. Overall study: Repertoires from malignant and benign thyroid patients were compared across blood and tumor or nodule tissue.

Findings and limits, study-wide: It was reportedly found that TCR beta diversity was significantly higher in malignant thyroid tumors than in benign nodules, a difference seen in both blood and tumor samples.

The germline V and J ends were trimmed by 3 bases and 7 bases, with 13 bases remaining between them. The CDR3 extends over 14 amino acids. Germline CDR1 is SGHKS and CDR2 is YYEKEE (reference sequence). Original processing methods: CDR3 differences across clinicopathological groups were used to build a distant-metastasis classifier for papillary thyroid cancer. TCRdb re-clonotyped the PCR reads via MiXCR. The V and J calls come from TCRdb's annotation, not from the publication. This table holds around 18,000 clones, approximately 35% found once. Thyroid surgery was performed in patients who had received no treatment beforehand. This clone has a single count. The target antigen is unknown.

The sequence derives from a female donor with papillary thyroid cancer or a benign thyroid nodule (not recorded which). Some clones in this sample may be carry-over from other donors' samples. Material: tumor tissue. The gene calls are TRBV5-5 and TRBJ1-4; D uncertain. In nucleotides, the CDR3 is TGTGCCAGCAGCTCCCGCTACGTACGTGAAAAACTGTTTTTT. Its translation is CASSSRYVREKLFF.